Here is one TCR beta chain with its context. Its antigen is as yet unknown. V was cut by 5 bases and J by 2 bases, with 8 bases left in between. The CDR3 is 13 amino acids. The germline V gene encodes CDR1 SGHNT and CDR2 YENEEA. The sample comes from a study of shared clonotypes between healthy human individuals. Across the whole study: The cohort had a couple of women and three men, ages 18 to 49.

The split of CD4+ cells yielded CD45RA+ naive and CD45RA-negative memory subsets. Each cell subset's genomic DNA was divided evenly among several immunoSEQ plates. Assay used: immunoSEQ multiplex PCR; TCRdb lists only in-frame clones, some missing. The table includes roughly 1,600,000 clones, about 98.5% detected once. General study results and limits: Among four donors, roughly 5% of naive CD4 clonotypes were found in common.

V is TRBV11-3 and J is TRBJ2-3; no reliable D call. The sample consisted of naive CD4+ T cells sorted from blood. Sample subset: CD45RA+ positively selected. The sequence was obtained from a young man in good health. CDR3 DNA sequence: TGTGCCAGCAGCATCTCTCCCACAGATACGCAGTATTTT. Protein sequence: CASSISPTDTQYF.